Presented here are 20 T cell receptor beta chains from one specimen sequenced in a study of control samples from healthy donors and cancer patients. Measured with immunoSEQ multiplex PCR; TCRdb has only the in-frame clones, and not every one. The table has some 140,000 clones, roughly 94% seen once. Material for sequencing was PBMCs. Receptor source: a man aged 60 to 69 with colorectal cancer.

This CDR3 reads CSASGTATSNYGYTF. In DNA, the CDR3 is TGCAGTGCTAGTGGGACAGCCACTTCTAACTATGGCTACACCTTC. The gene calls are TRBV20-1 and TRBJ1-2; 7 bases map to TRBD1. The CDR3 extends over 15 amino acids. The germline V gene encodes CDR1 DFQATT and CDR2 SNEGSKA (reference sequence). Trimming cost V 3 bases and J 0 bases; bases outside gene matches: 7.

V is TRBV19 and J is TRBJ2-7; 10 nucleotides agree with TRBD1. V gave up 6 bases and J gave up 2 bases; unmatched junction bases: 10. CDR1 is LNHDA, CDR2 SQIVND, per germline (reference sequence). CDR3 length: 16 amino acids. The CDR3 region is CASSTLPGQGPYEQYF. The CDR3 coding sequence is TGTGCCAGTAGCACACTACCGGGACAGGGGCCCTACGAGCAGTACTTC.

V gene TRBV3-1 (or the pseudogene TRBV3-2) combines with J gene TRBJ2-7; 10 bases map to TRBD1. The CDR3 spans 14 residues. Germline CDR1 and CDR2: LGHDT and YNNKEL (reference sequence). V shed 3 bases, J shed 5 bases, and the junction held 4 bases outside the gene matches. The CDR3 region is CASSQGQGNHEQYF. The CDR3 DNA reads as TGTGCCAGCAGCCAGGGACAGGGGAACCACGAGCAGTACTTC.

The chain joins TRBV5-1 to TRBJ2-5, with D maybe TRBD2 (6 bases). Germline loops: CDR1 SGHRS, CDR2 YFSETQ. There are 13 residues in the CDR3. V was clipped by 3 bases and J by 5 bases, with 11 bases between them. The CDR3 here is CASSSSGVETQYF. Here the CDR3 DNA reads TGCGCCAGCAGCTCATCGGGGGTGGAGACCCAGTACTTC.

The chain links TRBV6-2 or TRBV6-3 to TRBJ2-1, with 10 bases fitting TRBD2. V trimming: 2 bases; J trimming: 5 bases; junction bases outside the gene matches: 6. The V gene's germline CDR1 is MNHEY and CDR2 SVGEGT. The CDR3 runs 16 residues. The CDR3 reads CASSYPLAGTDNEQFF. CDR3 in DNA: TGTGCCAGCAGTTACCCACTAGCGGGGACCGACAATGAGCAGTTCTTC.

The J gene is TRBJ2-5, the V gene TRBV27; TRBD2 aligns across 7 bases. V shed 0 bases and J 5 bases; nucleotides not matched to a gene: 6. The CDR3 contains 15 residues. CDR1 MNHEY and CDR2 SMNVEV come from the germline V gene (reference sequence). CDR3 DNA sequence: TGTGCCAGCAGTTTATCGGCTAGCGGACCCGAGACCCAGTACTTC. This codes for CASSLSASGPETQYF.

This chain connects TRBV4-1 to TRBJ1-4, with 8 bases fitting TRBD1. V lost 0 bases to trimming and J lost 6 bases; unmatched junction nucleotides: 6. Germline V CDR1 and CDR2: MGHRA, YSYEKL. This CDR3 has 16 amino acids. The CDR3 loop reads CASSQERTGTDEKLFF. The CDR3 coding sequence is TGCGCCAGCAGCCAAGAGCGGACAGGGACGGATGAAAAACTGTTTTTT.

Only one count was recorded for this clone. The genes are TRBV29-1 and TRBJ1-6, with D hard to call. Germline V gives CDR1 SQVTM, CDR2 ANQGSEA. The germline V and J ends were trimmed by 4 bases and 9 bases, with 13 bases remaining between them. The CDR3 consists of 13 residues. This chain's CDR3 is CSVARTLGSPLHF. The CDR3 DNA is TGCAGCGTTGCAAGGACGCTGGGTTCACCCCTCCACTTT.

This chain's CDR3 is CASSELDRVDTQYF. In DNA form, the CDR3 reads TGCGCCAGCAGTGAGTTAGACCGGGTGGATACGCAGTATTTT. The V gene is TRBV10-1, the J gene TRBJ2-3; unclear D gene. The CDR3 extends over 14 amino acids. CDR1 is WNHNN, CDR2 SYGVQD, per germline (reference sequence). The V and J ends lost 1 base and 6 bases respectively, with 11 bases between them.

This clone was picked up one time. The CDR3 here is CASSPGTEEAFF. CDR3 in DNA: TGTGCCAGCTCACCAGGGACAGAAGAAGCTTTCTTT. The chain joins TRBV18 to TRBJ1-1, with TRBD1 matching over 7 bases. The CDR3 runs 12 residues. In germline, CDR1 is KGHSH, CDR2 LQKENI. The V gene end was trimmed by 2 bases and the J gene end by 8 bases; junction bases not matched to a gene: 2.

This clone was seen once. The genes are TRBV29-1 and TRBJ1-2; TRBD1 aligns across 8 bases. The CDR3 extends over 12 amino acids. The germline V gene encodes CDR1 SQVTM and CDR2 ANQGSEA. V trimming: 4 bases; J trimming: 5 bases; junction bases outside the gene matches: 3. Written as DNA, the CDR3 is TGCAGCGTTGCGGACAGGGAGTATGGCTACACCTTC. Residues: CSVADREYGYTF.

The rearrangement joins TRBV27 to TRBJ1-2; tentatively, D is TRBD1 (5 bases). The CDR3 extends over 14 amino acids. From germline, CDR1 is MNHEY and CDR2 SMNVEV (reference sequence). Trimming cost V 3 bases and J 4 bases, with 12 bases left between them. The CDR3 coding sequence is TGTGCCAGCAGTTTTATGGAAGGGGCCTATGGCTACACCTTC. Amino acids: CASSFMEGAYGYTF.

The chain carries TRBV6-5 and TRBJ1-1; D call uncertain. V lost 5 bases and J lost 1, with 11 bases in between. The length of the CDR3 is 14 residues. Per the germline V gene, CDR1 is MNHEY and CDR2 is SVGAGI. CDR3 bases: TGTGCCAGCAGTATACTGATCGGGAACACTGAAGCTTTCTTT. Encoded protein: CASSILIGNTEAFF.

The CDR3 sequence is CASSLAGQSNYGYTF. CDR3 DNA sequence: TGTGCCAGCAGCTTAGCTGGGCAGTCTAACTATGGCTACACCTTC. The chain joins TRBV7-2 to TRBJ1-2; D remains unclear. V lost 0 bases, J lost 0 bases, and 8 bases lay in between. The CDR3 runs 15 residues. The germline CDR1 and CDR2 sequences are SGHTA and FQGNSA.

This chain links TRBV7-9 with TRBJ2-5, with D uncertain. The V gene lost 1 base and the J gene lost 1 base, with 7 bases spanning the gap. Per germline, CDR1 SEHNR and CDR2 FQNEAQ (reference sequence). The CDR3 runs to 14 residues. The CDR3 spells CASSLVDIQETQYF. CDR3 DNA sequence: TGTGCCAGCAGCTTAGTTGACATCCAAGAGACCCAGTACTTC. Full variable domain (rest looked up from reference TRBV7-9 and TRBJ2-5): DTGVSQNPRHKITKRGQNVTFRCDPISEHNRLYWYRQTLGQGPEFLTYFQNEAQLEKSRLLSDRFSAERPKGSFSTLEIQRTEQGDSAMYLCASSLVDIQETQYFGPGTRLLVL.

This clone appeared a few times. The chain recombines TRBV5-6 with TRBJ2-7; unclear D gene. V was pared by 2 bases and J by 4 bases, with 7 bases between. This CDR3 region has 12 residues. Per the germline V gene, CDR1 is SGHDT and CDR2 is YYEEEE. The CDR3: CASSLSEYEQYF. The DNA for the CDR3 is TGTGCCAGCAGCTTATCAGAGTACGAGCAGTACTTC.

This clone was observed once. The chain joins TRBV29-1 to TRBJ1-4; 10 nucleotides agree with TRBD1. The V gene's germline CDR1 is SQVTM and CDR2 ANQGSEA. V lost 4 bases to trimming and J lost 7 bases; unmatched junction nucleotides: 6. The CDR3 extends over 14 amino acids. CDR3: CSVVADRGPEKLFF. DNA of the CDR3: TGCAGCGTTGTAGCAGACAGGGGGCCTGAAAAACTGTTTTTT.

This chain uses TRBV5-8 with TRBJ2-7; 11 bases fit TRBD1. CDR3 size: 16 residues. Germline CDR1 SGHTS, CDR2 YDEGEE. The V gene end was trimmed by 0 bases and the J gene end by 2 bases; junction bases not matched to a gene: 4. This chain's CDR3 is CASSLAWDRGAYEQYF. The CDR3 DNA follows: TGTGCCAGCAGCTTGGCGTGGGACAGGGGGGCCTACGAGCAGTACTTC.

The J gene is TRBJ1-1, the V gene TRBV14, with 8 bases fitting TRBD1. V lost 8 bases to trimming and J lost 3 bases; unmatched junction nucleotides: 2. Germline V gene lookup returns CDR1 SGHDN and CDR2 FVKESK. This CDR3 region has 12 residues. CDR3 in amino acids: CASGDRHTEAFF. The CDR3, as DNA: TGTGCCAGCGGGGACAGGCACACTGAAGCTTTCTTT.

The chain links TRBV30 to TRBJ1-4, with 8 nucleotides matching TRBD1. The CDR3 runs 12 residues. Germline V CDR1 and CDR2: GTSNPN, SVGIG (reference sequence). The CDR3 sequence: CATGTGHEKLFF. The DNA for the CDR3 is TGTGCTACCGGGACAGGACATGAAAAACTGTTTTTT.